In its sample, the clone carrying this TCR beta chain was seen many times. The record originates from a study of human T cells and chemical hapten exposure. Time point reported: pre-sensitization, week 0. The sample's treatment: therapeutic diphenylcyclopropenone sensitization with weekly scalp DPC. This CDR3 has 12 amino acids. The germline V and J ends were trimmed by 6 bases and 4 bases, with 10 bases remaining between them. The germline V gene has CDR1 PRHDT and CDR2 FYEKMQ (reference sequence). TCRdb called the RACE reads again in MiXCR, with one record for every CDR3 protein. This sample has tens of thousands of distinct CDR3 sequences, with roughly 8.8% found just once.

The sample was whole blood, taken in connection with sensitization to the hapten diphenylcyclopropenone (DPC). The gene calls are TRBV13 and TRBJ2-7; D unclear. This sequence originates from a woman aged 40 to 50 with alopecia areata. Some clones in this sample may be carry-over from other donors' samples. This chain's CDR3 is CASSFHLYEQYF. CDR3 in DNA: TGTGCCAGCAGTTTTCATCTATACGAGCAGTACTTC.